The 21 T cell receptor beta chains in this list originate from one sample, sequenced in a study of blood T cell repertoires in COVID-19. Using immunoSEQ multiplex PCR, the repertoire was profiled, and TCRdb retains in-frame clones only, with some absent. Of 150,000 to 200,000 clones in the sample, 75% to 85% are singletons; the top ten hold 1.5%. Sequencing was performed on peripheral blood. The receptor set was obtained from a human donor in a cohort sampled during active COVID-19.

CDR3 in DNA: TGCGCCAGCAGCCCGGGATCTAACTATGGCTACACCTTC. Encoded protein: CASSPGSNYGYTF. This sequence joins TRBV4-3 and TRBJ1-2; D gene ambiguous. This CDR3 comprises 13 residues. Trimming shortened V by 4 bases and J by 0 bases, and 6 bases separated the two germline ends. Germline assignment: CDR1 LGHNA and CDR2 YSLEER.

This rearrangement joins TRBV2 to TRBJ1-5, with unresolved D. The CDR3 loop spans 14 amino acids. V was trimmed by 4 bases and J by 2 bases, leaving 9 bases between them. In germline, CDR1 is SNHLY, CDR2 FYNNEI. For the CDR3, the DNA is TGTGCCAGCAGTGTTATTGGAGGCAATCAGCCCCAGCATTTT. Translation gives CASSVIGGNQPQHF.

V gene TRBV3-1 (or the pseudogene TRBV3-2) combines with J gene TRBJ2-1, with TRBD1 matching 8 bases. The J segment lost 9 bases and the V segment lost 0 bases, leaving 10 bases of the junction unmatched. CDR1 is LGHDT, CDR2 YNNKEL, per germline (reference sequence). The CDR3 has 16 amino acids. CDR3 coding DNA: TGTGCCAGCAGCCAAGATCCCAGGGGGCGAGGAGGTGAGCAGTTCTTC. Translation gives CASSQDPRGRGGEQFF.

The chain joins TRBV9 to TRBJ1-1; 9 bases are shared with TRBD1. With 3 bases clipped from V and 4 bases from J, the junction kept 1 base outside the gene matches. This CDR3 has 13 amino acids. Germline CDR1 and CDR2: SGDLS and YYNGEE. Here the CDR3 reads CASSAQGATEAFF. The CDR3 coding sequence is TGTGCCAGCAGCGCACAGGGGGCCACTGAAGCTTTCTTT.

The chain couples TRBV7-9 to TRBJ2-7; 7 bases are shared with TRBD2. This CDR3 has 12 residues. The V gene's germline CDR1 is SEHNR and CDR2 FQNEAQ (reference sequence). The V and J ends lost 5 bases and 5 bases, in that order; junction bases with no gene match: 3. The CDR3 sequence: CASSLAGDEQYF. CDR3 coding DNA: TGTGCCAGCAGCCTGGCGGGGGACGAGCAGTACTTC.

Here the CDR3 reads CASSYLAQGYEQYF. The CDR3 bases are TGTGCCAGCAGTTACCTAGCACAGGGCTACGAGCAGTACTTC. The rearrangement joins TRBV6-5 to TRBJ2-7; possible D gene TRBD1, 6 bases. The CDR3 spans 14 residues. Germline assignment: CDR1 MNHEY and CDR2 SVGAGI. V lost 2 bases and J 3 bases, leaving 11 bases between the germline ends.

The chain joins TRBV6-6 to TRBJ1-2; no clear D gene. This CDR3 contains 13 residues. CDR1 is MNHNY and CDR2 is SVGAGI in the germline V gene (reference sequence). The V gene lost 6 bases and the J gene lost 2 bases, with 10 bases spanning the gap. The CDR3 protein is CASRIDGNYGYTF. CDR3 nucleotide sequence: TGTGCCAGCAGAATCGACGGGAACTATGGCTACACCTTC.

V usage is TRBV6-1 and J usage is TRBJ2-7, with D possibly matching TRBD1 (6 bases). There are 14 residues in the CDR3. CDR1 and CDR2 from the germline V gene are MNHNS and SASEGT. The ends were cut back, 1 base at V and 7 bases at J, with 14 bases in the middle. The CDR3 spells CASSEGWTAREQYF. The CDR3 bases are TGTGCCAGCAGTGAAGGTTGGACAGCGAGGGAGCAGTACTTC.

The J gene is TRBJ1-5, the V gene TRBV6-1, with D hard to call. The CDR3 contains 14 residues. The V and J ends lost 2 bases and 2 bases respectively, with 7 bases between them. Germline V gene lookup returns CDR1 MNHNS and CDR2 SASEGT. CDR3 sequence reads: CASSESTGNQPQHF. CDR3 nucleotides: TGTGCCAGCAGTGAAAGCACGGGCAATCAGCCCCAGCATTTT.

The chain carries TRBV5-1 and TRBJ1-3; 8 nucleotides line up with TRBD1. The CDR3 contains 17 residues. V lost 0 bases, J lost 3 bases, and 8 bases stayed unmatched. Germline CDR1 SGHRS, CDR2 YFSETQ. The CDR3 here is CASSLDSRTGFGNTIYF. The CDR3 nucleotides are TGCGCCAGCAGCTTGGATAGCCGGACAGGGTTTGGAAACACCATATATTTT.

The chain is built from TRBV9 and TRBJ2-7; 10 positions match TRBD2. V lost 0 bases to trimming and J lost 4 bases; unmatched junction nucleotides: 4. The CDR3 covers 15 residues. Germline CDR1 SGDLS, CDR2 YYNGEE. CDR3 DNA sequence: TGTGCCAGCAGCGTAGCGCCTAGCGGGGGTTACGAGCAGTACTTC. It specifies CASSVAPSGGYEQYF.

This sequence joins TRBV1 and TRBJ1-2; the D call of TRBD1 is as the table states it, not checked on the DNA. TRBV1 is annotated as a pseudogene. The CDR3 extends over 18 amino acids. CDR3 amino acids: CTSSQAFLDSERPGGYTF. CDR3 coding DNA: TGCACCAGCAGCCAAGCCTTTCTCGACAGCGAGAGACCCGGGGGCTACACCTTC.

The chain carries TRBV7-2 and TRBJ2-1; TRBD1 might be the D (6 bases). The ends were cut back, 1 base at V and 4 bases at J, with 11 bases in the middle. The CDR3 totals 15 residues. The germline CDR1 and CDR2 sequences are SGHTA and FQGNSA. This CDR3 is CASSLEGEKYNEQFF. The CDR3 nucleotides are TGTGCCAGCAGCTTAGAGGGGGAAAAATACAATGAGCAGTTCTTC.

The J gene is TRBJ2-7, the V gene TRBV11-2; 9 nucleotides line up with TRBD2. The CDR3 is made up of 13 amino acids. Germline trimming cut 5 bases from V and 6 bases from J; bases unmatched to any gene: 5. Looked up from germline, CDR1 is SGHAT and CDR2 is FQNNGV. CDR3 sequence: CASSAGTSSEQYF. CDR3 coding DNA: TGTGCCAGCAGCGCCGGGACTAGCAGCGAGCAGTACTTC.

The rearrangement links TRBV28 to TRBJ1-2; 8 bases agree with TRBD1. This CDR3 comprises 16 residues. Germline CDR1 and CDR2: MDHEN and SYDVKM. Germline trimming cut 5 bases from V and 2 bases from J; bases unmatched to any gene: 10. The CDR3 DNA follows: TGTGCCAGCAGTCCCGACTGGACAGGGCGAAACTATGGCTACACCTTC. This gives the protein CASSPDWTGRNYGYTF.

This chain uses TRBV24-1 with TRBJ2-7, with TRBD1 as a possible D gene (6 bases). Germline-derived CDR1 and CDR2 are KGHDR and SFDVKD. CDR3 length equals 11 residues. Trimming pared 8 bases from V and 5 bases from J, leaving 9 bases between. As DNA, the CDR3 is TGTGCCACCACCCAGGGGAACGAGCAGTACTTC. Translation: CATTQGNEQYF.

The rearrangement links TRBV3-1 (or the pseudogene TRBV3-2) to TRBJ2-7; a possible D gene is TRBD1 (6 bases). The CDR3 consists of 14 residues. The germline CDR1 and CDR2 sequences are LGHDT and YNNKEL (reference sequence). Trimming stripped 3 bases from V and 5 bases from J, with 14 bases between. CDR3 protein: CASSHNLQGHEQYF. DNA for the CDR3: TGTGCCAGCAGCCACAATTTACAGGGCCACGAGCAGTACTTC.

The CDR3 DNA follows: TGTGCCAGCAGTTTAGGGGCAGCCCCTGAAGCTTTCTTT. Its protein is CASSLGAAPEAFF. The chain carries TRBV12-3 or TRBV12-4 and TRBJ1-1, with unresolved D. CDR3 size: 13 residues. With 1 base removed from V and 6 bases from J, the gap between germline ends came to 9 bases.

The chain uses TRBV27 and TRBJ1-1, with 8 bases that match TRBD1. The germline V gene encodes CDR1 MNHEY and CDR2 SMNVEV (reference sequence). This CDR3 has 15 residues. Trimming removed 3 bases from V and 5 bases from J; junction bases left unmatched: 8. As DNA, the CDR3 is TGTGCCAGCAGTTTCCCTGGACAGGGTCGGACTGAAGCTTTCTTT. Translation: CASSFPGQGRTEAFF.

The chain employs TRBV12-3 or TRBV12-4 and TRBJ2-7; 7 bases agree with TRBD1. V lost 6 bases, J lost 5 bases, and 7 bases stayed unmatched. CDR3 length equals 13 residues. CDR3 residues: CASRNRGTNEQYF. The DNA for the CDR3 is TGTGCCAGCAGAAACAGGGGAACGAACGAGCAGTACTTC.

The chain couples TRBV6-2 or TRBV6-3 to TRBJ2-3; perhaps TRBD1 as D (6 bases). The CDR3 runs to 19 residues. CDR1 is MNHEY and CDR2 is SVGEGT in the germline V gene. Trimming stripped 0 bases from V and 0 bases from J, with 19 bases between. CDR3 sequence: CASSYSTSGQQRSTDTQYF. The CDR3 DNA is TGTGCCAGCAGTTACTCGACCTCCGGACAGCAGCGTAGCACAGATACGCAGTATTTT.